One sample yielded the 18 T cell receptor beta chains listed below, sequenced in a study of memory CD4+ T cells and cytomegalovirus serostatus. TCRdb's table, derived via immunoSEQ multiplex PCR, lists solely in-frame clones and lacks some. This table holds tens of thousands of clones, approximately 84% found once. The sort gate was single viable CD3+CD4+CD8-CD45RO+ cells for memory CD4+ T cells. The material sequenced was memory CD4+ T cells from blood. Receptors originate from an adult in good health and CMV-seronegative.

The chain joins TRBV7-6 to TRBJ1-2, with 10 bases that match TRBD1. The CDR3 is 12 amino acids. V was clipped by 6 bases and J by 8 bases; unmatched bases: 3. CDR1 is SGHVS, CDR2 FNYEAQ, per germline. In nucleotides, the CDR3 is TGTGCCAGCAGGGGACAGGGGCAAGGCTACACCTTC. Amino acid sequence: CASRGQGQGYTF.

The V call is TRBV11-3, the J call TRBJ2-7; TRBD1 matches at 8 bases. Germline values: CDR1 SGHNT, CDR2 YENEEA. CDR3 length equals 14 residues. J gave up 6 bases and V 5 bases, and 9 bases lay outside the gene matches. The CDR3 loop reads CASSPTGARGEQYF. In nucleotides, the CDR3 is TGTGCCAGCAGCCCGACAGGGGCGAGAGGCGAGCAGTACTTC.

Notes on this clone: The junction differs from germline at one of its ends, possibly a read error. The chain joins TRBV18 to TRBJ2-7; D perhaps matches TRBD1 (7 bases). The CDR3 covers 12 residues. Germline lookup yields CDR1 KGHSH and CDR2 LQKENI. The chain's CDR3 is CASSHGGDSIFF. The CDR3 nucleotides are TGTGCCAGCTCCCACGGCGGGGACAGCATCTTCTTC.

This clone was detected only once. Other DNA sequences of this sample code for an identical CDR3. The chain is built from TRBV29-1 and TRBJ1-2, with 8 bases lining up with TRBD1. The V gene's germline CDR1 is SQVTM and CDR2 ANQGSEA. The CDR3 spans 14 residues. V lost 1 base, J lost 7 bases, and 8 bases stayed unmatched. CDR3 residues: CSVEVGQGAGGYTF. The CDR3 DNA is TGCAGCGTTGAAGTAGGGCAGGGGGCTGGTGGCTACACCTTC.

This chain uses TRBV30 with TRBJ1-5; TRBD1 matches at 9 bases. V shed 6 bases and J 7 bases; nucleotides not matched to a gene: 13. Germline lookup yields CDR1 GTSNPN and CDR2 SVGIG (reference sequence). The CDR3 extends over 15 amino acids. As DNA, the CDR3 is TGTGCCTGTACAAAACAGGGGGCGCGCGGGCAGCCCCAGCATTTT. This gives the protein CACTKQGARGQPQHF.

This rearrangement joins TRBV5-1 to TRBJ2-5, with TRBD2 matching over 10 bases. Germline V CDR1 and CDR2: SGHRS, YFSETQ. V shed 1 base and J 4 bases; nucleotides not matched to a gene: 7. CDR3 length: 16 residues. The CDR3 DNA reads TGCGCCAGCAGCTTGCAGACTAGCGGGTTTGGAGAGACCCAGTACTTC. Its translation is CASSLQTSGFGETQYF.

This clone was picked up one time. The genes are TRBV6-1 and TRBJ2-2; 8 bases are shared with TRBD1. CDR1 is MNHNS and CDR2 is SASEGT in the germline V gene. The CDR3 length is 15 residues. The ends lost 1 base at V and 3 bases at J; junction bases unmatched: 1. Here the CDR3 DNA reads TGTGCCAGCAGTGAAGGGACAGGGTACACCGGGGAGCTGTTTTTT. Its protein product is CASSEGTGYTGELFF.

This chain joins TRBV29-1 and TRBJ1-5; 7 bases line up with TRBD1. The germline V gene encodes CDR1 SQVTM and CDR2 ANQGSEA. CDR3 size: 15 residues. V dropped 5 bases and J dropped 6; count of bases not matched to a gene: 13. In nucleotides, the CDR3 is TGCAGCGTTCCAAGCCGAGAGGGGGCTAGTCAGCCCCAGCATTTT. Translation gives CSVPSREGASQPQHF. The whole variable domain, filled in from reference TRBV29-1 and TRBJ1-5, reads SAVISQKPSRDICQRGTSLTIQCQVDSQVTMMFWYRQQPGQSLTLIATANQGSEATYESGFVIDKFPISRPNLTFSTLTVSNMSPEDSSIYLCSVPSREGASQPQHFGDGTRLSIL.

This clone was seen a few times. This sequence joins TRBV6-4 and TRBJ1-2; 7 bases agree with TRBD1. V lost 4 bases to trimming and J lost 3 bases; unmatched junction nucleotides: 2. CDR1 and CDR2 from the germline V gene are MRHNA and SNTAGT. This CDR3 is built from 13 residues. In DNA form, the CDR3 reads TGTGCCAGCAGTGGCCAGGGGGACTATGGCTACACCTTC. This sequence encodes CASSGQGDYGYTF.

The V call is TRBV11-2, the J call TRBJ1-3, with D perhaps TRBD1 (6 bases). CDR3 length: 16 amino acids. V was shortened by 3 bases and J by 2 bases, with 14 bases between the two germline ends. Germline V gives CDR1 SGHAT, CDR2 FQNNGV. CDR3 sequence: CASSLGTIRTGNTIYF. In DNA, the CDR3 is TGTGCCAGCAGCTTGGGGACAATAAGGACTGGAAACACCATATATTTT.

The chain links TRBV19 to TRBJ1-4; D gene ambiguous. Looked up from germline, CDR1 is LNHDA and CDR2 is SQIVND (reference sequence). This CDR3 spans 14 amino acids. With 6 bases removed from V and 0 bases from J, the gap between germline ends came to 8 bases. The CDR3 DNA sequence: TGTGCCAGTAGATCCGGGACAACTAATGAAAAACTGTTTTTT. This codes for CASRSGTTNEKLFF.

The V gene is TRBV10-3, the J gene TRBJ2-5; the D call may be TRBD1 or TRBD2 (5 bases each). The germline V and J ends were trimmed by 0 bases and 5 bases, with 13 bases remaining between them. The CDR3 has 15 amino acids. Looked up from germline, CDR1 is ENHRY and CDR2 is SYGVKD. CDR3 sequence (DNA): TGTGCCATCAGTGAGTCGACTCTGGGGACGGAGACCCAGTACTTC. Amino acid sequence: CAISESTLGTETQYF.

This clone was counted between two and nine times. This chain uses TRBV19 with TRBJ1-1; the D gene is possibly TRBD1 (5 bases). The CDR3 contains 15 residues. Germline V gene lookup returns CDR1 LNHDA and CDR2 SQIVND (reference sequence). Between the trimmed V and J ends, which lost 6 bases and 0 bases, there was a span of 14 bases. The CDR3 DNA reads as TGTGCCAGTAGCGACCCCGGGACCTTGAACACTGAAGCTTTCTTT. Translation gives CASSDPGTLNTEAFF.

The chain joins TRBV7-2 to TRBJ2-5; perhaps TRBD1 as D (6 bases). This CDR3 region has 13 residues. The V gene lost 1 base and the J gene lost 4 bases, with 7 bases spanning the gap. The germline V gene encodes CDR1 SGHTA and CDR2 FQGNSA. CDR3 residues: CASSLGGPETQYF. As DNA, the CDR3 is TGTGCCAGCAGCTTAGGGGGGCCAGAGACCCAGTACTTC.

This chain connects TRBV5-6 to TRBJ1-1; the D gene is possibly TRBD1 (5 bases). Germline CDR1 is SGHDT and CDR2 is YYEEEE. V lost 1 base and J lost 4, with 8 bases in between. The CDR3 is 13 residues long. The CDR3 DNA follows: TGTGCCAGCAGCTTGCTCGGGGGCACTGAAGCTTTCTTT. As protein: CASSLLGGTEAFF.

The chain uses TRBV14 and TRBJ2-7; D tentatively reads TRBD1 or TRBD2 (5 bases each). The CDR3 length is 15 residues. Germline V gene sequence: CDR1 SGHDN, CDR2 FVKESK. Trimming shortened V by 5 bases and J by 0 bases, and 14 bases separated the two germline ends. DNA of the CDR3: TGTGCCAGCAGCTACGCCGGGACGCCCTCCTACGAGCAGTACTTC. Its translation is CASSYAGTPSYEQYF.

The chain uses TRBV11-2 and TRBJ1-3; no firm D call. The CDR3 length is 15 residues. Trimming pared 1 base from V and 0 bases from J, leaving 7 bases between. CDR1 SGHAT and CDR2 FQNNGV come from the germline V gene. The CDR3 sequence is CASSLVGPSGNTIYF. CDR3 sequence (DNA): TGTGCCAGCAGCTTAGTAGGCCCCTCTGGAAACACCATATATTTT.

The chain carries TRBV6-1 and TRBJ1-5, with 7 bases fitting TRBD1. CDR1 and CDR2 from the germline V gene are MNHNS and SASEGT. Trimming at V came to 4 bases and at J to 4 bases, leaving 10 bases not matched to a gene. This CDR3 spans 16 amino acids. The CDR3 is CASSAIQTGNNQPQHF. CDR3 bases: TGTGCCAGCAGTGCTATACAGACAGGGAATAATCAGCCCCAGCATTTT.